These T cell receptor beta chains were read from a single sample in a study of cytomegalovirus exposure and HLA in healthy donors. Measured with immunoSEQ multiplex PCR; TCRdb has only the in-frame clones, and not every one. The sample carries roughly 100,000 clones, roughly 79% recorded once. The sample comprised PBMCs. The receptors come from a man aged 35 to 55 in good health and CMV-seronegative. Both conserved end residues are part of each CDR3. Each record gives: clone size, D gene, V gene, J gene, CDR3 DNA, CDR3 protein. The D gene is left open where the match is weak. Clone size is shown for a subset of rows, as once, few, many or a class of expanded clone.

size: NA
D: NA
V: TRBV10-3
J: TRBJ2-7
DNA: TGTGCCATCATACCTAGCGTGAGCTACGAGCAGTACTTC
CDR3: CAIIPSVSYEQYF

size: NA
D: TRBD1
V: TRBV6-5
J: TRBJ1-5
DNA: TGTGCCAGCAGTGACAGGGCCTGGGAGCCCCAGCATTTT
CDR3: CASSDRAWEPQHF

size: NA
D: NA
V: TRBV2
J: TRBJ2-5
DNA: TGTGCCAGCAGTGATTTGGGGGCTGGGGAGACCCAGTACTTC
CDR3: CASSDLGAGETQYF

size: NA
D: NA
V: TRBV18
J: TRBJ2-2
DNA: TGTGTCAGCTCACCGTTCGGTCAGGTTGAAGCCGGGGAGCTGTTTTTT
CDR3: CVSSPFGQVEAGELFF

size: NA
D: TRBD1
V: TRBV7-9
J: TRBJ2-2
DNA: TGTTCCAGCAGCTACACAGGGGGCGCGGACACCGGGGAGCTGTTTTTT
CDR3: CSSSYTGGADTGELFF

size: NA
D: TRBD1
V: TRBV7-9
J: TRBJ2-2
DNA: TGTGCCAGCAGCCCCGTTGGGGGGGACAGGGGCCGGAACACCGGGGAGCTGTTTTTT
CDR3: CASSPVGGDRGRNTGELFF

size: NA
D: NA
V: TRBV2
J: TRBJ1-5
DNA: TGCGCCAGCAGTGAACTGGACAACCGCAATCAGCCCCAGCATTTT
CDR3: CASSELDNRNQPQHF

size: NA
D: NA
V: TRBV5-1
J: TRBJ1-3
DNA: TGCGCCAGCAGCTCGTTTGTACAGGAGCTCGGAAACACCATATATTTT
CDR3: CASSSFVQELGNTIYF

size: few
D: NA
V: TRBV5-1
J: TRBJ2-1
DNA: TGCGCCAGCAGCCAGGGACTTTCCTACAATGAGCAGTTCTTC
CDR3: CASSQGLSYNEQFF

size: NA
D: TRBD2
V: TRBV7-2
J: TRBJ2-3
DNA: TGTGCCAGCAGCTCCTGGACTAGCGGGGGGGCCTTGGGCACAGATACGCAGTATTTT
CDR3: CASSSWTSGGALGTDTQYF

size: NA
D: NA
V: TRBV9
J: TRBJ1-3
DNA: TGTGCCAGCAGCGTAGCTCCAGGGAATTCCGTCTCTGGAAACACCATATATTTT
CDR3: CASSVAPGNSVSGNTIYF

size: NA
D: NA
V: TRBV27
J: TRBJ1-2
DNA: TGTGCCAGCAGTTCCACGGGAATTAGTGGCTACACCTTC
CDR3: CASSSTGISGYTF

size: NA
D: TRBD2
V: TRBV2
J: TRBJ2-3
DNA: TGTGCCAGCAAGGTCGCGGGGGTTAGCACAGATACGCAGTATTTT
CDR3: CASKVAGVSTDTQYF

size: NA
D: NA
V: TRBV6-4
J: TRBJ1-2
DNA: TGTGCCAGCAGTGTGGATCAGGGCGGCTATGGCTACACCTTC
CDR3: CASSVDQGGYGYTF

size: NA
D: TRBD1
V: TRBV19
J: TRBJ1-2
DNA: TGTGCCAGTAGACTGACAGGGGGCGATGGCTACACCTTC
CDR3: CASRLTGGDGYTF

size: NA
D: NA
V: TRBV6-5
J: TRBJ1-5
DNA: TGTGCCAGCAGTTACTCGGGGCAAAGCACAAATCAGCCCCAGCATTTT
CDR3: CASSYSGQSTNQPQHF

size: NA
D: TRBD1
V: TRBV28
J: TRBJ1-1
DNA: TGTGCCAGCAGTTGGACAGGGGGCAGTAATGAAGCTTTCTTT
CDR3: CASSWTGGSNEAFF

size: NA
D: TRBD1
V: TRBV18
J: TRBJ1-1
DNA: TGTGCCAGCTCACTTGGGACAGCTATGAACACTGAAGCTTTCTTT
CDR3: CASSLGTAMNTEAFF

size: NA
D: NA
V: TRBV5-1
J: TRBJ2-5
DNA: TGCGCCAGCAGCTTGGGACTAGAGGGGGAGACCCAGTACTTC
CDR3: CASSLGLEGETQYF

size: NA
D: NA
V: TRBV4-1
J: TRBJ2-3
DNA: TGCGCCAGCAGAGAGAGTGTGGGCACAGATACGCAGTATTTT
CDR3: CASRESVGTDTQYF

size: NA
D: NA
V: TRBV5-1
J: TRBJ2-2
DNA: TGCGCCAGCAGCCCGCGGAACACCGGGGAGCTGTTTTTT
CDR3: CASSPRNTGELFF

size: few
D: NA
V: TRBV30
J: TRBJ1-1
DNA: TGTGCAGCATCCAGGGGAATGGGCACTGAAGCTTTCTTT
CDR3: CAASRGMGTEAFF

size: NA
D: TRBD1
V: TRBV5-1
J: TRBJ1-2
DNA: TGCGCCAGCAGCTTCAGGGGGCGGGACGGCTACACCTTC
CDR3: CASSFRGRDGYTF

size: NA
D: NA
V: TRBV5-1
J: TRBJ2-7
DNA: TGCGCCAGCAGCCTGGCTGGCGGCGGAAACGAGCAGTACTTC
CDR3: CASSLAGGGNEQYF

size: NA
D: NA
V: TRBV30
J: TRBJ1-6
DNA: TGTGCCTGGATGACCCCAGGGAATTCACCCCTCCACTTT
CDR3: CAWMTPGNSPLHF

size: NA
D: NA
V: TRBV6-5
J: TRBJ2-1
DNA: TGTGCCAGCAGTTTTAGCACCCTCTACAATGAGCAGTTCTTC
CDR3: CASSFSTLYNEQFF

size: NA
D: NA
V: TRBV7-6
J: TRBJ1-1
DNA: TGTGCCAGCCGGACAGAGAACACTGAAGCTTTCTTT
CDR3: CASRTENTEAFF

size: NA
D: TRBD1
V: TRBV7-6
J: TRBJ1-6
DNA: TGTGCCAGCAGCTTCCGGGACAGGGATAATTCACCCCTCCACTTT
CDR3: CASSFRDRDNSPLHF

size: NA
D: TRBD2
V: TRBV5-1
J: TRBJ2-5
DNA: TGCGCCAGCAGCTCCGGGACTAGCGGGGGGTACCAAGAGACCCAGTACTTC
CDR3: CASSSGTSGGYQETQYF

size: NA
D: TRBD1
V: TRBV19
J: TRBJ1-1
DNA: TGTGCCAGTAGTACCGGACAGGGTAACACTGAAGCTTTCTTT
CDR3: CASSTGQGNTEAFF

size: NA
D: NA
V: TRBV7-6
J: TRBJ2-2
DNA: TGTGCCAGCAGCTTAGGGGGACTGAACACCGGGGAGCTGTTTTTT
CDR3: CASSLGGLNTGELFF

size: NA
D: NA
V: TRBV18
J: TRBJ1-1
DNA: TGTGCCAGCTCGCAACGCGGGATGCAGAACACTGAAGCTTTCTTT
CDR3: CASSQRGMQNTEAFF

size: few
D: TRBD1
V: TRBV28
J: TRBJ1-1
DNA: TGTGCCAGCAGCAGAACAGGGGAGGTTGTAGCTTTCTTT
CDR3: CASSRTGEVVAFF

size: NA
D: TRBD2
V: TRBV4-1
J: TRBJ2-3
DNA: TGCGCCAGCAGCGAGACTAGCGGGGGGACAGATACGCAGTATTTT
CDR3: CASSETSGGTDTQYF

size: NA
D: TRBD1
V: TRBV7-9
J: TRBJ2-7
DNA: TGTGCCAGCAGCCACCCCGGGACAGGGGTCCCCTACGAGCAGTACTTC
CDR3: CASSHPGTGVPYEQYF

size: NA
D: TRBD1
V: TRBV6-5
J: TRBJ1-2
DNA: TGTGCCAGCGCCCCCGGGACAGGGGGCGACTATGGCTACACCTTC
CDR3: CASAPGTGGDYGYTF

size: NA
D: TRBD2
V: TRBV5-1
J: TRBJ2-5
DNA: TGCGCCAGCAGCTTGGGGGTTAGCGGGGCGGAAGAGACCCAGTACTTC
CDR3: CASSLGVSGAEETQYF

size: NA
D: TRBD1
V: TRBV7-9
J: TRBJ1-4
DNA: TGTTCCAGCAGCATCGGACAGGGGCCTTCAACTAATGAAAAACTGTTTTTT
CDR3: CSSSIGQGPSTNEKLFF

size: NA
D: NA
V: TRBV4-3
J: TRBJ1-4
DNA: TGCGCCAGCAGCCAAGGCGGGAAAGTTGAAAAACTGTTTTTT
CDR3: CASSQGGKVEKLFF

size: NA
D: NA
V: TRBV5-1
J: TRBJ1-2
DNA: TGCGCCAGCAGCTTGGCCACCGAGCCCATGAGGGGCTACACCTTC
CDR3: CASSLATEPMRGYTF

size: NA
D: TRBD1
V: TRBV19
J: TRBJ1-2
DNA: TGTGCCAGTAGTGCGACAGGGGGTTTATACTATGGCTACACCTTC
CDR3: CASSATGGLYYGYTF

size: NA
D: NA
V: TRBV7-9
J: TRBJ1-1
DNA: TGTTCCAGCAGCCCCCTTGGTCGTGGGCCGAACACTGAAGCTTTCTTT
CDR3: CSSSPLGRGPNTEAFF

size: NA
D: TRBD2
V: TRBV27
J: TRBJ2-3
DNA: TGTGCCACACAAGCACTAGCGGGGTTGGCAGATACGCAGTATTTT
CDR3: CATQALAGLADTQYF

size: NA
D: NA
V: TRBV6-6
J: TRBJ2-7
DNA: TGTGCCAGCAGTCCCCACTTGAGCTCCTACGAGCAGTACTTC
CDR3: CASSPHLSSYEQYF

size: NA
D: NA
V: TRBV7-2
J: TRBJ2-1
DNA: TGTGCCAGCTCCACGTCAGGGGATGAGCAGTTCTTC
CDR3: CASSTSGDEQFF

size: NA
D: NA
V: TRBV7-6
J: TRBJ2-1
DNA: TGTGCCAGCAGCCACAGGTCTAGCAATGAGCAGTTCTTC
CDR3: CASSHRSSNEQFF

size: once
D: TRBD1
V: TRBV10-3
J: TRBJ1-1
DNA: TGTGCCATCGGGTCGGACAGGGGCCCCACTGAAGCTTTCTTT
CDR3: CAIGSDRGPTEAFF

size: NA
D: TRBD2
V: TRBV14
J: TRBJ2-1
DNA: TGTGCCAGCAGCCCCCCTGGACTAGCGGGGGGTGGGGAGCAGTTCTTC
CDR3: CASSPPGLAGGGEQFF

size: NA
D: NA
V: TRBV4-2
J: TRBJ1-3
DNA: TGTGCCAGCAGCCAAGATCAGCGGGGCGGCCCAGGAAACACCATATATTTT
CDR3: CASSQDQRGGPGNTIYF

size: NA
D: TRBD1
V: TRBV5-1
J: TRBJ1-2
DNA: TGCGCCAGCAGCTTGGCAGGGGGCGACTATGGCTACACCTTC
CDR3: CASSLAGGDYGYTF

size: few
D: NA
V: TRBV9
J: TRBJ1-3
DNA: TGTGCCAGCGGAGGGGCAGCTGGAAACACCATATATTTT
CDR3: CASGGAAGNTIYF